Listed here are 17 T cell receptor beta chains from one sample, sequenced in a study of regulatory T cells in long-lasting Graves disease. Time point defined: persistent/refractory GD, antithyroid drugs over 5 years with positive TRAb. Isolated PBMC RNA provided the starting material for the TCR library. Library construction for TCR beta used iRepertoire HTBI primers and Arm-PCR of CDR3 regions. One entry per CDR3 protein, called by TCRdb with MiXCR from the multiplex PCR reads. Altogether roughly 450,000 distinct CDR3 sequences are present, approximately 23% being singletons, with the ten largest covering about an eighth. The sample consisted of peripheral blood mononuclear cells (PBMCs), taken when the disease was refractory, from a patient treated with antithyroid drugs. These TCRs come from a female donor with Graves disease.

V and J are TRBV4-3 and TRBJ1-2, with 7 bases fitting TRBD1. Losses at the gene ends were 3 bases for V and 2 bases for J; bases not matched to a gene: 3. The germline V gene has CDR1 LGHNA and CDR2 YSLEER. This CDR3 comprises 14 residues. The CDR3 nucleotides are TGCGCCAGCAGCCACCTGGACAGGAACTATGGCTACACCTTC. Encoded protein: CASSHLDRNYGYTF.

This clonotype was counted many times. The chain joins TRBV5-8 to TRBJ1-2; D not certain. This CDR3 is 14 amino acids long. Trimming took off 4 bases at V and 3 bases at J, with 13 bases between the two ends. The V gene's germline CDR1 is SGHTS and CDR2 YDEGEE. CDR3 nucleotides: TGTGCCAGCAGCGATCAGCCCCGGGACTATGGCTACACCTTC. This gives the protein CASSDQPRDYGYTF.

The chain has TRBV6-2 or TRBV6-3 and TRBJ2-1; tentative D call: TRBD2 (5 bases). V lost 5 bases to trimming and J lost 0 bases, with 11 bases between them. CDR3 size: 15 residues. In germline, CDR1 is MNHEY, CDR2 SVGEGT. The CDR3 sequence is CASSEAVNSYNEQFF. The CDR3 nucleotides read TGTGCCAGCAGTGAAGCGGTCAACTCCTACAATGAGCAGTTCTTC.

The CDR3 here is CASSLALRGGRGLADTQYF. The DNA for the CDR3 is TGTGCCAGCAGTTTAGCGCTAAGAGGCGGCAGGGGGCTAGCAGATACGCAGTATTTT. This chain uses TRBV12-3 or TRBV12-4 with TRBJ2-3; 8 positions match TRBD1. V trimming: 0 bases; J trimming: 4 bases; junction bases outside the gene matches: 15. This CDR3 is built from 19 residues.

This sequence joins TRBV5-5 and TRBJ2-7, with 7 bases lining up with TRBD1. Per germline, CDR1 SGHKS and CDR2 YYEKEE (reference sequence). This CDR3 is 16 amino acids long. V lost 0 bases and J lost 0; bases outside the gene matches: 6. As DNA, the CDR3 is TGTGCCAGCAGCTTGGCAGGGGGACAAAGCTCCTACGAGCAGTACTTC. Translation: CASSLAGGQSSYEQYF. Combining the CDR3 with reference TRBV5-5 and TRBJ2-7 gives the whole variable domain DAGVTQSPTHLIKTRGQQVTLRCSPISGHKSVSWYQQVLGQGPQFIFQYYEKEERGRGNFPDRFSARQFPNYSSELNVNALLLGDSALYLCASSLAGGQSSYEQYFGPGTRLTVT.

The chain couples TRBV19 to TRBJ2-2; tentatively, D is TRBD1 or TRBD2 (5 bases each). This CDR3 contains 17 residues. V was shortened by 10 bases and J by 0 bases, with 21 bases between the two germline ends. CDR1 is LNHDA and CDR2 is SQIVND in the germline V gene (reference sequence). The CDR3 reads CAISHPGAPSNTGELFF. For the CDR3, the DNA is TGTGCCATTTCCCACCCCGGGGCCCCCTCGAACACCGGGGAGCTGTTTTTT.

There are many counts of this clonotype. The chain recombines TRBV2 with TRBJ1-6; maybe TRBD1 (5 bases). Trimming took off 6 bases at V and 4 bases at J, with 13 bases between the two ends. From germline, CDR1 is SNHLY and CDR2 FYNNEI. This CDR3 contains 15 residues. CDR3 amino acids: CASRRDRHYNSPLHF. CDR3 DNA sequence: TGTGCCAGCAGGCGGGACCGGCATTATAATTCACCCCTCCACTTT. The whole variable domain, remainder taken from reference TRBV2 and TRBJ1-6, is EPEVTQTPSHQVTQMGQEVILRCVPISNHLYFYWYRQILGQKVEFLVSFYNNEISEKSEIFDDQFSVERPDGSNFTLKIRSTKLEDSAMYFCASRRDRHYNSPLHFGNGTRLTVT.

In its sample, this clonotype was seen a few times. One end of the junction is discordant with germline, which a read error may explain. The chain links TRBV19 to TRBJ1-5; unclear D gene. The CDR3 consists of 14 residues. CDR1 is LNHDA and CDR2 is SQIVND in the germline V gene (reference sequence). The CDR3 is CVSSVSAGDQPQHF. The CDR3 region has the DNA TGTGTCAGTAGTGTCTCAGCTGGTGATCAGCCCCAGCATTTT.

At least ten counts were recorded for this clonotype. DNA for the CDR3: TGTGCCAGCAGCCTGGGACAGGGACTGGGAGAGCAGTACTTC. This codes for CASSLGQGLGEQYF. The gene calls are TRBV28 and TRBJ2-7, with 9 bases lining up with TRBD1. The V gene end was trimmed by 6 bases and the J gene end by 7 bases; junction bases not matched to a gene: 10. CDR3 length: 14 amino acids. Germline V gene sequence: CDR1 MDHEN, CDR2 SYDVKM.

V is TRBV9 and J is TRBJ1-1; D may be TRBD1 (6 bases). The CDR3 has 13 residues. Germline assignment: CDR1 SGDLS and CDR2 YYNGEE. V lost 4 bases and J lost 6, with 13 bases in between. The DNA of the CDR3 is TGTGCCAGCAGCCAACCCAGGGGAGCTGAAGCTTTCTTT. Translating it yields CASSQPRGAEAFF.

This clonotype was counted many times. V is TRBV11-2 and J is TRBJ1-6; D is uncertain. With 5 bases removed from V and 7 bases from J, the gap between germline ends came to 9 bases. The germline V gene encodes CDR1 SGHAT and CDR2 FQNNGV. This CDR3 spans 13 amino acids. The CDR3 reads CASSGRSNSPLHF. The DNA of the CDR3 is TGTGCCAGCAGCGGACGGAGCAATTCACCCCTCCACTTT.

This clonotype occurred a few times. V usage is TRBV7-9 and J usage is TRBJ1-3, with no clear D. The V end lost 5 bases, the J end lost 0 bases, and 11 bases lay between the germline ends. The CDR3 consists of 15 residues. CDR1 is SEHNR and CDR2 is FQNEAQ in the germline V gene (reference sequence). CDR3 DNA sequence: TGTGCCAGCAGCCGCGTTGGACTCTCTGGAAACACCATATATTTT. Its protein is CASSRVGLSGNTIYF.

Remarks on this clonotype: A read error may explain this, as a much larger clone is one base away. This chain joins TRBV7-2 and TRBJ2-7, with 7 bases fitting TRBD1. The CDR3 runs to 16 residues. Trimming took 5 bases from V and 1 from J; bases not matched to a gene: 11. Germline CDR1 and CDR2: SGHTA and FQGNSA. This CDR3 reads CASSPSGTAFSYEQYF. CDR3 in DNA: TGTGCCAGCAGCCCTTCCGGGACAGCCTTTTCCTACGAGCAGTACTTC.

The CDR3 DNA follows: TGTGCCTGGAGTGTCGGTCCGGCGGATCAGCCCCAGCATTTT. It is translated as CAWSVGPADQPQHF. This chain connects TRBV30 to TRBJ1-5, with D hard to call. Trimming cost V 0 bases and J 5 bases, with 11 bases left between them. The germline CDR1 and CDR2 sequences are GTSNPN and SVGIG (reference sequence). This CDR3 comprises 14 residues. Variable domain in full (rest from reference TRBV30 and TRBJ1-5): SQTIHQWPATLVQPVGSPLSLECTVEGTSNPNLYWYRQAAGRGLQLLFYSVGIGQISSEVPQNLSASRPQDRQFILSSKKLLLSDSGFYLCAWSVGPADQPQHFGDGTRLSIL.

This clonotype was counted once. This chain connects TRBV7-2 to TRBJ2-2; TRBD2 might be the D (5 bases). Germline CDR1 SGHTA, CDR2 FQGNSA. This CDR3 has 14 amino acids. The V and J ends lost 3 bases and 8 bases respectively, with 13 bases between them. The CDR3 sequence is CASSFAGKMGELFF. CDR3 DNA sequence: TGTGCCAGCAGCTTCGCCGGGAAGATGGGGGAGCTGTTTTTT.

The J gene is TRBJ2-1, the V gene TRBV30, with 7 positions matching TRBD2. V dropped 5 bases and J dropped 3; count of bases not matched to a gene: 7. The CDR3 has 14 amino acids. Germline CDR1 reads GTSNPN; CDR2 reads SVGIG (reference sequence). DNA of the CDR3: TGTGCCTGGGGGGGGGGTGGATACTACAATGAGCAGTTCTTC. Translation gives CAWGGGGYYNEQFF.

Notes on this clonotype: This clone may be a read error of a much larger clone one base away. The rearrangement links TRBV28 to TRBJ2-7, with D possibly being TRBD1 (6 bases). Germline values: CDR1 MDHEN, CDR2 SYDVKM. The CDR3 runs 12 residues. CDR3 coding DNA: TGTGCCGGCAGTTGGGACACCGCAGAGCAGTACTTC. Translation gives CAGSWDTAEQYF.